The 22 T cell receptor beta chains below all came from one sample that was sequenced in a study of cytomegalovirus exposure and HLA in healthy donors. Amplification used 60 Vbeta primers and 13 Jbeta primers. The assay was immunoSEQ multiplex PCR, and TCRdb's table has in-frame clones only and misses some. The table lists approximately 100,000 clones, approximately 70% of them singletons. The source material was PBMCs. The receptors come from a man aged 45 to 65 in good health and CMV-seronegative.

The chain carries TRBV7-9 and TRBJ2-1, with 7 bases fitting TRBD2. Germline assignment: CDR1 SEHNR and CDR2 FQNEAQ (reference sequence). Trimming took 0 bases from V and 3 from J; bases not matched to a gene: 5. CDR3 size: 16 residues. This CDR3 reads CASSLARQRGYNEQFF. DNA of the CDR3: TGTGCCAGCAGCTTAGCGAGGCAGCGGGGCTACAATGAGCAGTTCTTC.

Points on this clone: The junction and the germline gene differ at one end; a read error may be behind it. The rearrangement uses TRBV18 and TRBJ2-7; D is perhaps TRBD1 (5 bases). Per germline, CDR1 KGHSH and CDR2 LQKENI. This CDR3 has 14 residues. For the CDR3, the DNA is TGTGCCAGCTCGCCACCGACAGAATTCTACGAGCAGTACTTC. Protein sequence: CASSPPTEFYEQYF.

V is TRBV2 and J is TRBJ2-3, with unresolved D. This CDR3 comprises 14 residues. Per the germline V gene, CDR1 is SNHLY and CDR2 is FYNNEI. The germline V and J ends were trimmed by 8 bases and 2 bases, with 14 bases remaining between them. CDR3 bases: TGTGCCAGCGGGCCTATGCCTTCCACAGATACGCAGTATTTT. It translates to CASGPMPSTDTQYF. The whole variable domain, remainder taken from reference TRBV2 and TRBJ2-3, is EPEVTQTPSHQVTQMGQEVILRCVPISNHLYFYWYRQILGQKVEFLVSFYNNEISEKSEIFDDQFSVERPDGSNFTLKIRSTKLEDSAMYFCASGPMPSTDTQYFGPGTRLTVL.

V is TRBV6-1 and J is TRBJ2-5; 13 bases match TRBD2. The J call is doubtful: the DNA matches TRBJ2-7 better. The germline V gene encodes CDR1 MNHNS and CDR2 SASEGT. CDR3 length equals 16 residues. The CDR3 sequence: CASSDPGLAGTYEQYF. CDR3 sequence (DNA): TGTGCCAGCAGTGACCCGGGACTAGCGGGGACCTACGAGCAGTACTTC.

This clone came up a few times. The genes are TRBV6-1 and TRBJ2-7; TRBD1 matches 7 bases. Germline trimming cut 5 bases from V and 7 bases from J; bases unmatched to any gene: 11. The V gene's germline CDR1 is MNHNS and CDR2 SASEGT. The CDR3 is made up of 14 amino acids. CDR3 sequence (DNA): TGTGCCAGCAGTCCTAGGACAGGTTGGAGTGAGCAGTACTTC. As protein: CASSPRTGWSEQYF.

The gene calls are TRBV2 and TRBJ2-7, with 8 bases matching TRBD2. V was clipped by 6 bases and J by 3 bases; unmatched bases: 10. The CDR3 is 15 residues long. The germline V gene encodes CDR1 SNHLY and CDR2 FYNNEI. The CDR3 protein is CASSSSGLAGYEQYF. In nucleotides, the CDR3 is TGTGCCAGCAGCTCCTCGGGTCTAGCGGGCTACGAGCAGTACTTC.

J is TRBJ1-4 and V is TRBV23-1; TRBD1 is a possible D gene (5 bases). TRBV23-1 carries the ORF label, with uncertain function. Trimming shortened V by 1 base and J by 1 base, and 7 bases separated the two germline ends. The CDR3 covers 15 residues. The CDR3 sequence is CASSQLRGTNEKLFF. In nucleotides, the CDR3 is TGCGCCAGCAGTCAATTAAGGGGAACTAATGAAAAACTGTTTTTT.

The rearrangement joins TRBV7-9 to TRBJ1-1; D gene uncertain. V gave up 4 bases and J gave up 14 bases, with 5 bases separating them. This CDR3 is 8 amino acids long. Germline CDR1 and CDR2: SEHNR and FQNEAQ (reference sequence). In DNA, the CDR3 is TGTGCCAGCAGCTCGGGGTTCTTT. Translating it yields CASSSGFF.

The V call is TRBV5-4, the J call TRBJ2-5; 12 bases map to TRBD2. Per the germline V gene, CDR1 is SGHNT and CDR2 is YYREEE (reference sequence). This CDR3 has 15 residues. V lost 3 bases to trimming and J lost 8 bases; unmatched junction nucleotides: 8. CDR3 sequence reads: CASSWGTSGLRTQYF. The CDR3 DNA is TGTGCCAGCAGCTGGGGGACTAGCGGGCTCCGAACCCAGTACTTC.

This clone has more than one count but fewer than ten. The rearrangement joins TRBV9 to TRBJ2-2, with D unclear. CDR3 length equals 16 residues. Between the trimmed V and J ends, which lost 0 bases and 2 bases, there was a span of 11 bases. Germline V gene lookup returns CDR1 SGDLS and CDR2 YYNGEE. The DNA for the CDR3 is TGTGCCAGCAGCGTAGTGGTCTACCCAAACACCGGGGAGCTGTTTTTT. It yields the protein CASSVVVYPNTGELFF.

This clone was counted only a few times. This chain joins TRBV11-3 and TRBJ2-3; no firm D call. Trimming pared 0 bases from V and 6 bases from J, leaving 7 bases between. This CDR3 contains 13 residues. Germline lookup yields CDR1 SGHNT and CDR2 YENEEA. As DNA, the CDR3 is TGTGCCAGCAGCTTAGATGGTCGGGATACGCAGTATTTT. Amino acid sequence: CASSLDGRDTQYF.

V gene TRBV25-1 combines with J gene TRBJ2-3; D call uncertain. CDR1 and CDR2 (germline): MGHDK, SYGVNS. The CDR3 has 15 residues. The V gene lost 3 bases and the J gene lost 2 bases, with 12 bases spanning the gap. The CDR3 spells CASSENANPTDTQYF. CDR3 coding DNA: TGTGCCAGCAGTGAGAACGCGAACCCCACAGATACGCAGTATTTT.

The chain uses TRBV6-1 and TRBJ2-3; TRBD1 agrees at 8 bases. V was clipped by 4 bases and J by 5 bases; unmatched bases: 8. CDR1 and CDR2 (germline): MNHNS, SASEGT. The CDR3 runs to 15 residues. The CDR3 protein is CASSGAGGGVDTQYF. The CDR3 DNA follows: TGTGCCAGCAGTGGGGCAGGGGGCGGGGTAGATACGCAGTATTTT.

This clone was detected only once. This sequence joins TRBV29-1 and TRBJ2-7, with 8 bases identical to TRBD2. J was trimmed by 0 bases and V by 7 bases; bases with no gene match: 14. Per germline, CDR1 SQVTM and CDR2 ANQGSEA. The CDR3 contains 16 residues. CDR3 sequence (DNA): TGCAGCGCCGAGGTGACCCAAGCGGGGGCCTCCTACGAGCAGTACTTC. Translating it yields CSAEVTQAGASYEQYF.

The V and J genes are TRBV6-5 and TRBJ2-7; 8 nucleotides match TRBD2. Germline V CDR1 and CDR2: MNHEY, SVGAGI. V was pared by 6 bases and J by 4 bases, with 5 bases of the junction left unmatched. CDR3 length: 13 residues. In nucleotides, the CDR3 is TGTGCCAGCAGCCGGACTAGCCATTACGAGCAGTACTTC. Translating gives CASSRTSHYEQYF.

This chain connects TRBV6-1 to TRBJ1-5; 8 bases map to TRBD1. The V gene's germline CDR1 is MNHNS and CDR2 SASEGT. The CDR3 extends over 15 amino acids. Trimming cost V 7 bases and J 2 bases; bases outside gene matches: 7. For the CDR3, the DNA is TGTGCCAGCAATGGACAGGGTTCGGGCAATCAGCCCCAGCATTTT. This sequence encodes CASNGQGSGNQPQHF.

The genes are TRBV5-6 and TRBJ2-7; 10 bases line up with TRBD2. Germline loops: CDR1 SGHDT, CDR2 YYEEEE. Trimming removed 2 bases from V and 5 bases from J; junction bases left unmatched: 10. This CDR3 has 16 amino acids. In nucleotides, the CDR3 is TGTGCCAGCAGCTTCGGTCCTAGCGGGGGACTCCACGAGCAGTACTTC. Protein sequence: CASSFGPSGGLHEQYF.

CDR3 sequence: CASSQVGPRRQDFAGTEAFF. CDR3 sequence (DNA): TGCGCCAGCAGCCAAGTGGGGCCTCGGAGACAGGACTTCGCGGGCACTGAAGCTTTCTTT. The V call is TRBV4-3, the J call TRBJ1-1; D possibly corresponds to TRBD1 (6 bases). This CDR3 region has 20 residues. Germline values: CDR1 LGHNA, CDR2 YSLEER. Trimming pared 1 base from V and 4 bases from J, leaving 28 bases between.

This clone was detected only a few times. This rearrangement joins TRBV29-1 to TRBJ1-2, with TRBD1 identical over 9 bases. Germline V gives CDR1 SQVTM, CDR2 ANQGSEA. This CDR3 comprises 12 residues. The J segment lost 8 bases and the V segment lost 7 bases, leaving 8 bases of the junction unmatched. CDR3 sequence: CSALDRGGGYTF. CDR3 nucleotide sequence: TGCAGCGCCTTAGACAGGGGGGGCGGCTACACCTTC.

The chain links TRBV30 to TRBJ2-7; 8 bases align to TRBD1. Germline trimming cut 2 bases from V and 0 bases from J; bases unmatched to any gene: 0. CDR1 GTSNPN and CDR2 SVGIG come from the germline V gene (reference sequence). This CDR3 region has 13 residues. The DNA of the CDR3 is TGTGCCTGGAGTACAGGGGGCTCCTACGAGCAGTACTTC. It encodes CAWSTGGSYEQYF. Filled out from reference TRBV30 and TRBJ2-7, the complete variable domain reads SQTIHQWPATLVQPVGSPLSLECTVEGTSNPNLYWYRQAAGRGLQLLFYSVGIGQISSEVPQNLSASRPQDRQFILSSKKLLLSDSGFYLCAWSTGGSYEQYFGPGTRLTVT.

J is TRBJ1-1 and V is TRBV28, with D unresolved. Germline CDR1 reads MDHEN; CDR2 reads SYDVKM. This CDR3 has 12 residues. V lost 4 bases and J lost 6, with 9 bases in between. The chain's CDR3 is CASSSFIAEAFF. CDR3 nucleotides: TGTGCCAGCAGTTCCTTTATCGCTGAAGCTTTCTTT.

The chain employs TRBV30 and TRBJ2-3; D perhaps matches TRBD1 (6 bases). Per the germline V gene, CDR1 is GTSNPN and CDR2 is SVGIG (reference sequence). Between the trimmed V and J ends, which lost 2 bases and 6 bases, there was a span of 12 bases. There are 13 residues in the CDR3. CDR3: CAWSSQGLDTQYF. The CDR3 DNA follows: TGTGCCTGGAGTTCACAGGGTTTGGATACGCAGTATTTT.